Listed below are T cell receptor beta chains from one sample, sequenced in a study of T cell responses to AZD1222 COVID-19 vaccine. The table came from immunoSEQ multiplex PCR; TCRdb's copy has only in-frame clones and leaves some out. The sample contains over 140,000 clones, about nine tenths of which appear only once. This material consisted of peripheral blood, taken on day 0 of AZD1222 vaccination. These receptors were obtained from an adult in good health. CDR3s include the opening cysteine and the closing phenylalanine or tryptophan. Fields, in order: J gene, V gene, D gene, clone size, CDR3 DNA, CDR3 protein. D genes are given only for firm matches. Size is omitted from some rows. Given values are once, few, many or a class for expanded clones.

J: TRBJ2-7
V: TRBV10-2
D: TRBD2
size: NA
DNA: TGCGCCAGCAGTTGGGGACTAGCGGGGATCTCCTACGAGCAGTACTTC
CDR3: CASSWGLAGISYEQYF

J: TRBJ2-7
V: TRBV10-3
D: TRBD1
size: NA
DNA: TGTGCCATCTCCAGGACAGGGCTCTACGAGCAGTACTTC
CDR3: CAISRTGLYEQYF

J: TRBJ2-5
V: TRBV4-2
D: NA
size: NA
DNA: TGTGCCAGCAGCCCTTCCCCAGGGAAGGAACAAGAGACCCAGTACTTC
CDR3: CASSPSPGKEQETQYF

J: TRBJ2-7
V: TRBV28
D: TRBD1
size: NA
DNA: TGTGCCAGCAATTTTCGGGACAGATCCTACGAGCAGTACTTC
CDR3: CASNFRDRSYEQYF

J: TRBJ1-2
V: TRBV19
D: NA
size: NA
DNA: TGTGCCAGTAGTATAGCCTGGTCGGGGGAGAGTGGCTATGGCTACACCTTC
CDR3: CASSIAWSGESGYGYTF

J: TRBJ1-1
V: TRBV9
D: NA
size: NA
DNA: TGTGCCAGCAGCTACACAGACCCGGGACAAGGAATGGTAGACACTGAAGCTTTCTTT
CDR3: CASSYTDPGQGMVDTEAFF

J: TRBJ1-3
V: TRBV28
D: NA
size: few
DNA: TGTGCCAGCAGTTTCGGCAGGTCCACCTCTGGAAACACCATATATTTT
CDR3: CASSFGRSTSGNTIYF

J: TRBJ1-3
V: TRBV20-1
D: NA
size: NA
DNA: TGCAGTGCTAGTCCCCCCGACTCTGGAAACACCATATATTTT
CDR3: CSASPPDSGNTIYF

J: TRBJ2-2
V: TRBV6-1
D: NA
size: NA
DNA: TGTGCCAGCAGTGAAATACTCCACGAACGGACCGGGGAGCTGTTTTTT
CDR3: CASSEILHERTGELFF

J: TRBJ1-4
V: TRBV6-5
D: NA
size: NA
DNA: TGTGCCAGCAGTAGGACAGATAAAAATGAAAAACTGTTTTTT
CDR3: CASSRTDKNEKLFF

J: TRBJ2-5
V: TRBV25-1
D: NA
size: NA
DNA: TGTGCCAGCACTACAATGGGGGCTCCCGCGACCCAGTACTTC
CDR3: CASTTMGAPATQYF

J: TRBJ2-7
V: TRBV7-9
D: TRBD1
size: NA
DNA: TGTGCCAGCAGCTTCGGGGACAGGGCCTCGGGGGAGCAGTACTTC
CDR3: CASSFGDRASGEQYF

J: TRBJ2-5
V: TRBV21-1
D: NA
size: NA
DNA: TGTGCCAGCAGCAAAATGATCGGCTGCGGGTTAGAGACCCAGTACTTC
CDR3: CASSKMIGCGLETQYF

J: TRBJ2-2
V: TRBV18
D: TRBD1
size: once
DNA: TGTGCCAGCTCACTTCTAGGGCCCCCCAGGGGGCGCTTTGACACCGGGGAGCTGTTTTTT
CDR3: CASSLLGPPRGRFDTGELFF

J: TRBJ1-5
V: TRBV28
D: NA
size: NA
DNA: TGTGCCAGCGGAGGGGTACTTAGGCAGCCCCAGCATTTT
CDR3: CASGGVLRQPQHF

J: TRBJ2-3
V: TRBV9
D: NA
size: NA
DNA: TGTGCCAGCAGCGCGAGCACAGATACGCAGTATTTT
CDR3: CASSASTDTQYF

J: TRBJ1-6
V: TRBV2
D: NA
size: NA
DNA: TGTGCCAGCAGTCCGGACCAGGGCTGGTCACCCCTCCACTTT
CDR3: CASSPDQGWSPLHF

J: TRBJ1-6
V: TRBV3-1/TRBV3-2
D: NA
size: NA
DNA: TGTGCCAGCAGCCAAGGGACTAATAATTCACCCCTCCACTTT
CDR3: CASSQGTNNSPLHF

J: TRBJ2-7
V: TRBV2
D: NA
size: NA
DNA: TGTGCCAGCAGAGCTACATATACAGGGACATCCTACGAGCAGTACTTC
CDR3: CASRATYTGTSYEQYF

J: TRBJ2-1
V: TRBV5-1
D: TRBD2
size: NA
DNA: TGCGCCAGCAGCACCCTGGCGCTAGCGGACAATGAGCAGTTCTTC
CDR3: CASSTLALADNEQFF

J: TRBJ2-3
V: TRBV11-2
D: NA
size: NA
DNA: TGTGCCAGCAGCTACAAGCGGGTCTTTAGCACAGATACGCAGTATTTT
CDR3: CASSYKRVFSTDTQYF

J: TRBJ2-7
V: TRBV5-6
D: NA
size: NA
DNA: TGTGCCAGCAGCTCCAGGGACGAGCAGTACTTC
CDR3: CASSSRDEQYF

J: TRBJ2-5
V: TRBV14
D: NA
size: NA
DNA: TGTGCCAGCAGCCAAGGCCCCCAAGGTCCGAGCGGGCGCAATAGGATCCAAGAGACCCAGTACTTC
CDR3: CASSQGPQGPSGRNRIQETQYF